Below are 31 T cell receptor beta chains sequenced from a single sample in a study of post-analysis software for immune sequencing data (dated by TCRdb to the mid-2010s). Broader findings and caveats from the paper: Significantly higher frequencies in patients than in controls were found for a few TRBV segments, including TRBV5-6, TRBV5-1 and TRBV20-1.

No cognate antigen is known for these TCRs. The library relied on PCR. Sequencing instrument: Illumina HiSeq 2500. Unique molecular identifiers were incorporated into TCR beta cDNA libraries to reduce PCR and sequencing biases. TCRdb ran its own pipeline on the public reads, namely fastp trimming at Q25 and MiXCR clone calling, and kept in-frame beta chains. CDR3 protein duplicates are merged, each entry listing the most common genes and DNA. The table for this sample lists just over 250,000 distinct CDR3 sequences; less than 40% of them were counted only once. Around 4.8% of the sample is taken by the ten largest. Source material: blood. These receptor sequences come from a girl aged 10-17 years with multiple sclerosis.

This chain links TRBV4-1 with TRBJ1-1, with D uncertain. Deletions cut 1 base from V and 1 base from J, with 7 bases between. The V gene's germline CDR1 is MGHRA and CDR2 YSYEKL. The CDR3 runs 14 residues. The CDR3 region is CASSQVSSNTEAFF. Here the CDR3 DNA reads TGCGCCAGCAGCCAAGTAAGTTCGAACACTGAAGCTTTCTTT.

This chain uses TRBV25-1 with TRBJ1-4; D remains unclear. Germline lookup yields CDR1 MGHDK and CDR2 SYGVNS. The CDR3 extends over 16 amino acids. Trimming removed 0 bases from V and 0 bases from J, with 8 bases in between. This chain's CDR3 is CASSEYSGATNEKLFF. In DNA form, the CDR3 reads TGTGCCAGCAGTGAATACAGCGGTGCAACTAATGAAAAACTGTTTTTT.

V gene TRBV2 combines with J gene TRBJ2-5; D call uncertain. Germline V CDR1 and CDR2: SNHLY, FYNNEI. With 10 bases removed from V and 4 bases from J, the gap between germline ends came to 13 bases. The CDR3 sequence is 12 residues long. The CDR3 sequence: CAKGRWGETQYF. CDR3 in DNA: TGTGCCAAAGGACGGTGGGGAGAGACCCAGTACTTC. The entire variable domain, with the rest obtained from reference TRBV2 and TRBJ2-5, is as follows: EPEVTQTPSHQVTQMGQEVILRCVPISNHLYFYWYRQILGQKVEFLVSFYNNEISEKSEIFDDQFSVERPDGSNFTLKIRSTKLEDSAMYFCAKGRWGETQYFGPGTRLLVL.

This clonotype was counted at least ten times. The CDR3 is CASKVERGLEQFF. In DNA, the CDR3 is TGTGCCAGCAAGGTGGAGCGGGGTCTTGAGCAGTTCTTC. This chain uses TRBV12-3 or TRBV12-4 with TRBJ2-1, with 7 bases lining up with TRBD2. With 7 bases clipped from V and 9 bases from J, the junction kept 9 bases outside the gene matches. There are 13 residues in the CDR3.

The chain employs TRBV7-9 and TRBJ1-2; D is undetermined. CDR3 length: 13 amino acids. Germline V lookup: CDR1 SEHNR, CDR2 FQNEAQ (reference sequence). Trimming pared 5 bases from V and 5 bases from J, leaving 12 bases between. CDR3 coding DNA: TGTGCCAGCAGCCCTGTCGGCAGTTATGGCTACACCTTC. Translation gives CASSPVGSYGYTF.

This clonotype was found a few times. The genes are TRBV29-1 and TRBJ2-3; possible D gene TRBD2, 6 bases. V shed 1 base and J shed 5 bases, with 19 bases lying between them. The CDR3 length is 16 residues. Per the germline V gene, CDR1 is SQVTM and CDR2 is ANQGSEA. CDR3 residues: CSVEGGYHGGVDTQYF. In nucleotides, the CDR3 is TGCAGCGTTGAAGGGGGCTACCACGGAGGGGTAGATACGCAGTATTTT.

Remarks on this clonotype: A much larger clone sits a single nucleotide away, making a read error possible. The chain recombines TRBV7-3 with TRBJ1-1; D is perhaps TRBD1 (5 bases). CDR3 length: 12 amino acids. Germline V lookup: CDR1 SGHTA, CDR2 FQGTGA. V was trimmed by 2 bases and J by 11 bases, leaving 12 bases between them. The CDR3 loop reads CASSLGWGMAFF. The CDR3 coding sequence is TGTGCCAGCAGCTTAGGGTGGGGGATGGCTTTCTTT.

A remark on this clonotype: One end of the junction fails to match germline, which may point to a read error. This chain connects TRBV18 to TRBJ1-6; TRBD1 aligns across 10 bases. The CDR3 has 15 amino acids. CDR1 is KGHSH, CDR2 LQKENI, per germline. CDR3 region: CASSPGSTGGLPPHF. The CDR3 region has the DNA TGTGCCAGCTCACCAGGGTCGACAGGGGGCTTACCCCCCCACTTT.

This rearrangement joins TRBV28 to TRBJ1-6; TRBD1 might be the D (5 bases). Trimming shortened V by 4 bases and J by 7 bases, and 14 bases separated the two germline ends. This CDR3 comprises 15 residues. Per germline, CDR1 MDHEN and CDR2 SYDVKM. The CDR3 DNA reads as TGTGCCAGCAGTTCACCGTGGGGGGGAAATTCACCCCTCCACTTT. It translates to CASSSPWGGNSPLHF. The full variable domain, in which reference TRBV28 and TRBJ1-6 provide the parts outside the CDR3, is DVKVTQSSRYLVKRTGEKVFLECVQDMDHENMFWYRQDPGLGLRLIYFSYDVKMKEKGDIPEGYSVSREKKERFSLILESASTNQTSMYLCASSSPWGGNSPLHFGNGTRLTVT.

The chain links TRBV2 to TRBJ2-1; D possibly corresponds to TRBD1 (6 bases). This CDR3 is built from 12 residues. V lost 6 bases and J 3 bases, leaving 6 bases between the germline ends. Germline lookup yields CDR1 SNHLY and CDR2 FYNNEI. Here the CDR3 DNA reads TGTGCCAGCAGGGACAGCTACAATGAGCAGTTCTTC. This translates into CASRDSYNEQFF.

The chain joins TRBV4-3 to TRBJ2-7, with 7 positions matching TRBD2. The end of the DNA fits TRBJ2-5 better, so the J call may be wrong. Germline V gene sequence: CDR1 LGHNA, CDR2 YSLEER. The CDR3 extends over 15 amino acids. The CDR3, as DNA: TGCGCCAGCAGCCCCAGGGAGGGCCTATCAGAGACCCAGTACTTC. Its protein product is CASSPREGLSETQYF.

The chain couples TRBV7-2 to TRBJ2-5; a weak D match, TRBD1 (5 bases). This CDR3 is 13 amino acids long. The V and J ends lost 5 bases and 3 bases respectively, with 10 bases between them. Germline V gene data show CDR1 as SGHTA and CDR2 as FQGNSA. CDR3 region: CASSLRVEETQYF. CDR3 DNA sequence: TGTGCCAGCAGCCTCAGGGTTGAAGAGACCCAGTACTTC.

Concerning this clonotype: Given a much more abundant clone one base away, this may be a read error. This chain joins TRBV12-3 or TRBV12-4 and TRBJ1-2; 7 positions match TRBD1. This CDR3 spans 13 amino acids. Here the CDR3 DNA reads TGTGCCAGCAGGTTAGGCTCAGGGGGAGGCTACACCTTC. It encodes CASRLGSGGGYTF.

This clonotype was seen many times. The DNA of the CDR3 is TGTGCCAGCAGCCCGGGGACTTCTACAGAGACCCAGTACTTC. Protein sequence: CASSPGTSTETQYF. The chain employs TRBV7-9 and TRBJ2-5; TRBD2 might be the D (6 bases). V lost 5 bases to trimming and J lost 4 bases, with 14 bases between them. CDR3 length equals 14 residues. Germline CDR1 is SEHNR and CDR2 is FQNEAQ (reference sequence).

This clonotype was recorded a few times. This chain connects TRBV20-1 to TRBJ1-5; D is unclear. The CDR3 runs to 16 residues. The ends were cut back, 0 bases at V and 2 bases at J, with 14 bases in the middle. Germline V CDR1 and CDR2: DFQATT, SNEGSKA (reference sequence). CDR3 nucleotide sequence: TGCAGTGCTAGAGATGCACTCGGACTGGGCAATCAGCCCCAGCATTTT. Amino acid sequence: CSARDALGLGNQPQHF.

The rearrangement uses TRBV7-3 and TRBJ2-7; 11 positions match TRBD1. This CDR3 is 15 amino acids long. Trimming removed 5 bases from V and 4 bases from J; junction bases left unmatched: 7. Germline V gene lookup returns CDR1 SGHTA and CDR2 FQGTGA. DNA of the CDR3: TGTGCCAGCAGCGGAGGACAGGGGGCTGGGTACGAGCAGTACTTC. Translation: CASSGGQGAGYEQYF.

V is TRBV20-1 and J is TRBJ2-2; unclear D gene. V was pared by 4 bases and J by 4 bases, with 10 bases between. There are 13 residues in the CDR3. Germline V gene sequence: CDR1 DFQATT, CDR2 SNEGSKA (reference sequence). In nucleotides, the CDR3 is TGCAGTGCTACCGACGGTCCCACCGGGGAGCTGTTTTTT. It is translated as CSATDGPTGELFF.

This clonotype came up a few times. This chain connects TRBV20-1 to TRBJ2-1; the D gene is possibly TRBD2 (5 bases). Germline V gives CDR1 DFQATT, CDR2 SNEGSKA (reference sequence). Trimming removed 2 bases from V and 2 bases from J, with 10 bases in between. This CDR3 is 14 amino acids long. The CDR3 bases are TGCAGTGCTAGACCATTCGGGACCTACAATGAGCAGTTCTTC. This codes for CSARPFGTYNEQFF.

As to this clonotype: One junction end does not reproduce the germline sequence, and a read error may be involved. V and J are TRBV10-3 and TRBJ2-4; weak D call: TRBD2 (6 bases). Germline CDR1 reads ENHRY; CDR2 reads SYGVKD. CDR3 size: 12 residues. The CDR3 region is CASSDMSREQYF. DNA of the CDR3: TGTGCCAGCAGTGATATGTCTCGGGAGCAGTACTTC.

In its sample, this clonotype was seen a few times. This clone may be a read error of a much larger clone one base away. The genes are TRBV15 and TRBJ2-7; 9 positions match TRBD1. The CDR3 sequence is 16 residues long. Germline V gene sequence: CDR1 LNHNV, CDR2 YYDKDF (reference sequence). The trim removed 1 base at V and 6 bases at J, leaving 10 bases unmatched. CDR3 residues: CATSRASGQGWSEQYF. The DNA for the CDR3 is TGTGCCACCAGCAGAGCCTCCGGACAGGGGTGGTCCGAGCAGTACTTC.

In its sample, this clonotype was seen a few times. The chain combines TRBV2 with TRBJ2-1; D might be TRBD2 (5 bases). The CDR3 is 13 residues long. Deletions cut 6 bases from V and 9 bases from J, with 15 bases between. Per germline, CDR1 SNHLY and CDR2 FYNNEI. CDR3 nucleotide sequence: TGTGCCAGCAGATCAACTAGAACGATTGAGCAGTTCTTC. Its protein product is CASRSTRTIEQFF.

The chain combines TRBV28 with TRBJ1-1; 9 bases line up with TRBD1. With V trimmed by 7 bases and J by 0 bases, 12 bases remained unmatched. The germline V gene has CDR1 MDHEN and CDR2 SYDVKM. This CDR3 is 17 amino acids long. The CDR3 DNA reads as TGTGCCAGCATCCCACTGGGACAGGGCAGGATGAACACTGAAGCTTTCTTT. It is translated as CASIPLGQGRMNTEAFF.

For this clonotype: A single base separates this from a much larger clone, so it may be a read error. This chain joins TRBV20-1 and TRBJ2-5; 11 positions match TRBD2. V lost 1 base and J lost 11; bases outside the gene matches: 15. The CDR3 contains 16 residues. Germline assignment: CDR1 DFQATT and CDR2 SNEGSKA (reference sequence). This CDR3 reads CSARVRSGLAVYEQYF. In DNA form, the CDR3 reads TGCAGTGCTAGAGTCCGTTCGGGACTAGCGGTGTATGAGCAGTACTTC.

A single count supports this clonotype. This chain connects TRBV20-1 to TRBJ2-4; tentatively, D is TRBD1 (6 bases). The J call may not be correct, given that the DNA end is closer to TRBJ2-7. The CDR3 loop spans 14 amino acids. Germline V gene lookup returns CDR1 DFQATT and CDR2 SNEGSKA (reference sequence). The CDR3 sequence is CSARALRQAYEQYF. For the CDR3, the DNA is TGCAGTGCTAGAGCTCTTCGACAGGCCTACGAGCAGTACTTC.

This clonotype occurred many times. This chain joins TRBV7-8 and TRBJ2-5, with D possibly being TRBD1 (6 bases). There are 18 residues in the CDR3. Germline CDR1 reads SGHVS; CDR2 reads FQNEAQ. V shed 4 bases and J shed 5 bases, with 26 bases lying between them. CDR3 protein: CASSSLGGPPGADETQYF. The CDR3 DNA reads as TGTGCCAGCAGCTCTCTTGGTGGGCCACCAGGGGCGGACGAGACCCAGTACTTC.

This sequence joins TRBV3-1 and TRBJ1-1; D possibly corresponds to TRBD1 (6 bases). Trimming pared 4 bases from V and 0 bases from J, leaving 12 bases between. CDR3 size: 15 residues. Germline CDR1 and CDR2: LGHDT and YNNKEL (reference sequence). Here the CDR3 reads CASSPAQGMNTEAFF. CDR3 coding DNA: TGTGCCAGCAGCCCCGCCCAGGGGATGAACACTGAAGCTTTCTTT.

This clonotype was observed at least ten times. CDR3: CATSRGSSASGTGELFF. The DNA of the CDR3 is TGTGCCACCAGCAGAGGAAGCAGTGCTAGCGGGACCGGGGAGCTGTTTTTT. This chain joins TRBV15 and TRBJ2-2; 8 positions agree with TRBD2. Germline trimming cut 1 base from V and 5 bases from J; bases unmatched to any gene: 9. This CDR3 spans 17 amino acids. Germline CDR1 reads LNHNV; CDR2 reads YYDKDF (reference sequence).

This sequence joins TRBV15 and TRBJ2-1; 8 bases fit TRBD2. With V trimmed by 0 bases and J by 6 bases, 7 bases remained unmatched. This CDR3 spans 16 amino acids. CDR1 is LNHNV and CDR2 is YYDKDF in the germline V gene (reference sequence). The CDR3 coding sequence is TGTGCCACCAGCAGAGACGGCGGGGGGCCCCGCAATGAGCAGTTCTTC. Its protein is CATSRDGGGPRNEQFF. Variable domain in full (rest from reference TRBV15 and TRBJ2-1): DAMVIQNPRYQVTQFGKPVTLSCSQTLNHNVMYWYQQKSSQAPKLLFHYYDKDFNNEADTPDNFQSRRPNTSFCFLDIRSPGLGDTAMYLCATSRDGGGPRNEQFFGPGTRLTVL.

The J gene is TRBJ2-1, the V gene TRBV6-1; no reliable D call. The germline V and J ends were trimmed by 5 bases and 6 bases, with 14 bases remaining between them. The germline gives CDR1 MNHNS, CDR2 SASEGT. This CDR3 has 14 residues. CDR3: CASSPVSVFNEQFF. The CDR3 region has the DNA TGTGCCAGCAGTCCAGTCTCAGTTTTCAATGAGCAGTTCTTC.

This clonotype was recorded at least ten times. The chain recombines TRBV18 with TRBJ2-4; 8 bases line up with TRBD1. The ends lost 3 bases at V and 5 bases at J; junction bases unmatched: 12. This CDR3 has 17 residues. Germline loops: CDR1 KGHSH, CDR2 LQKENI. The CDR3: CASSPEQGVTFQNIQYF. For the CDR3, the DNA is TGTGCCAGCTCACCCGAACAGGGGGTAACCTTCCAAAACATTCAGTACTTC.

The chain carries TRBV6-6 and TRBJ1-1, with a tentative D call TRBD1 (5 bases). V lost 5 bases, J lost 3 bases, and 10 bases lay in between. Per the germline V gene, CDR1 is MNHNY and CDR2 is SVGAGI (reference sequence). The CDR3 spans 13 residues. The CDR3 DNA is TGTGCCAGCAGTATGGACACCTACACTGAAGCTTTCTTT. This codes for CASSMDTYTEAFF.